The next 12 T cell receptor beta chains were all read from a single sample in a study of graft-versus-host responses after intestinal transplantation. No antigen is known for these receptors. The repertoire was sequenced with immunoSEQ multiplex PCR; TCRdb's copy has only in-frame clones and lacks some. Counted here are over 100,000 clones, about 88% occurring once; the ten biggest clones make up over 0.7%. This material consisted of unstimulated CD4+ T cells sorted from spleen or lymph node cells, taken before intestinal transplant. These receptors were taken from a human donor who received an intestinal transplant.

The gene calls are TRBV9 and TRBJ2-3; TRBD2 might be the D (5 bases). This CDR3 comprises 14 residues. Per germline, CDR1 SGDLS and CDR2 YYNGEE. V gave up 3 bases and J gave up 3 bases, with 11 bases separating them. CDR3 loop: CASSALTNTDTQYF. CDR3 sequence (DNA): TGTGCCAGCAGCGCCCTGACTAATACAGATACGCAGTATTTT.

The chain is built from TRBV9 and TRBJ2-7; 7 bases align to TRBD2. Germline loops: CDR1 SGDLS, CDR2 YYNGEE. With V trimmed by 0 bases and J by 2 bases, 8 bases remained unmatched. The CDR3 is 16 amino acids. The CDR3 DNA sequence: TGTGCCAGCAGCGTAGATGCGGCGGGAGCGACCTACGAGCAGTACTTC. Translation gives CASSVDAAGATYEQYF. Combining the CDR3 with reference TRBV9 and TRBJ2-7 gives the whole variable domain DSGVTQTPKHLITATGQRVTLRCSPRSGDLSVYWYQQSLDQGLQFLIQYYNGEERAKGNILERFSAQQFPDLHSELNLSSLELGDSALYFCASSVDAAGATYEQYFGPGTRLTVT.

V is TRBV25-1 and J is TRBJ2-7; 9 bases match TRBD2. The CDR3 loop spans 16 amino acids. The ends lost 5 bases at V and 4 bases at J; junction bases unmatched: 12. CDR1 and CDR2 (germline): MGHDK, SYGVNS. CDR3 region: CASSPSSGAYVYEQYF. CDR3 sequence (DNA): TGTGCCAGCAGTCCTTCTAGCGGGGCTTACGTTTACGAGCAGTACTTC.

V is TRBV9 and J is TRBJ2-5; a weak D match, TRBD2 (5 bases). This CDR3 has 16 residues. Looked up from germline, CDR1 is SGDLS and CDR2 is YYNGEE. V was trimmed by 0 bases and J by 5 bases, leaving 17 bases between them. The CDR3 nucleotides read TGTGCCAGCAGCGTAGACGGGTGGCGGGTCGAGGAGACCCAGTACTTC. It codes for CASSVDGWRVEETQYF.

The CDR3 bases are TGTGCCAGCAGCTCCCTCGCGGGTGGGGAGAGAACAGATACGCAGTATTTT. Translated: CASSSLAGGERTDTQYF. The J gene is TRBJ2-3, the V gene TRBV11-2; possible D gene TRBD2, 5 bases. The V gene lost 4 bases and the J gene lost 3 bases, with 20 bases spanning the gap. The CDR3 is 17 residues long. In germline, CDR1 is SGHAT, CDR2 FQNNGV.

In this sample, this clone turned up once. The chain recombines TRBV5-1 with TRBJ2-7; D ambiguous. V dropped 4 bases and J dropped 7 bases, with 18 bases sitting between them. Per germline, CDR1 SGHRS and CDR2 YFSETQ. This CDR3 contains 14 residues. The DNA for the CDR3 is TGCGCCAGCAGCCCGGCCCTGGGAATATGGGAGCAGTACTTC. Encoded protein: CASSPALGIWEQYF.

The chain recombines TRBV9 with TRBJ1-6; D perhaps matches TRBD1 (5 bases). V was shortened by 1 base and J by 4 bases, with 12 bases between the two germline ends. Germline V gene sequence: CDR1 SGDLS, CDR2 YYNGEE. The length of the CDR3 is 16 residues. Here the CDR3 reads CASSVTMGGYNSPLHF. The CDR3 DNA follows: TGTGCCAGCAGCGTAACAATGGGGGGTTATAATTCACCCCTCCACTTT.

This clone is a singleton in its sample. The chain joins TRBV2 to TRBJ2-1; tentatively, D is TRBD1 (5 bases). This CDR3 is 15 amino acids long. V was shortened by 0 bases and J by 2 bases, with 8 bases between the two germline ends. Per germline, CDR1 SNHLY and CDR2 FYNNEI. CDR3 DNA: TGTGCCAGCAGTGAAGCGGGGCCGACCTACAATGAGCAGTTCTTC. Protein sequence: CASSEAGPTYNEQFF.

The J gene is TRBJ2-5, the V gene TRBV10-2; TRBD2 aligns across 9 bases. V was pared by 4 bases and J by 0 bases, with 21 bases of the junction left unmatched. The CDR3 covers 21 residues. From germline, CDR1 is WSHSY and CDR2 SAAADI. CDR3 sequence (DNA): TGCGCCAGCAGTGCTCCTAGCGGGGTTGCGAGTGTTCCCCTGTACCAAGAGACCCAGTACTTC. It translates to CASSAPSGVASVPLYQETQYF.

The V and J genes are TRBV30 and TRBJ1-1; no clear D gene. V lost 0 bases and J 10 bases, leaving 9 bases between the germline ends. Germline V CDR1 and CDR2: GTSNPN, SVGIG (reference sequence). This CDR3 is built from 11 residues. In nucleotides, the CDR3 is TGTGCCTGGAGTGTCCGAGTGGGAGCTTTCTTT. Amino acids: CAWSVRVGAFF. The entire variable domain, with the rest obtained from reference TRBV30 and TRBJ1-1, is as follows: SQTIHQWPATLVQPVGSPLSLECTVEGTSNPNLYWYRQAAGRGLQLLFYSVGIGQISSEVPQNLSASRPQDRQFILSSKKLLLSDSGFYLCAWSVRVGAFFGQGTRLTVV.

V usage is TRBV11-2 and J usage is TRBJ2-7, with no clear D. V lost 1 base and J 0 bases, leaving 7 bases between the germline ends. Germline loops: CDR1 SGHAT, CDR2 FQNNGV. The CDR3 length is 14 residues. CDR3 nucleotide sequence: TGTGCCAGCAGCTTAGCACTCCTCTCCTACGAGCAGTACTTC. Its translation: CASSLALLSYEQYF.

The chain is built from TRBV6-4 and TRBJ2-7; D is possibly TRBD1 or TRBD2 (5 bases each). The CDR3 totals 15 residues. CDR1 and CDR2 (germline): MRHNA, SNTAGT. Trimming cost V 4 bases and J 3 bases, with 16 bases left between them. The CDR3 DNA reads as TGTGCCAGCAGTGCCGCCGGGACCCCAGGCTACGAGCAGTACTTC. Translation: CASSAAGTPGYEQYF.